One and the same sample provided the 22 T cell receptor beta chains below, sequenced in a study of T cell changes during pregnancy in multiple sclerosis. Some clones are missing from TCRdb's copy, which holds only in-frame ones; the method was immunoSEQ multiplex PCR. The sample has 45,000 or so clones; about nine tenths are singletons. The material was CD8+ T cells from peripheral blood mononuclear cells, obtained after pregnancy. These receptors originate from a female donor with multiple sclerosis, enrolled in a pregnancy study.

The V and J genes are TRBV5-1 and TRBJ2-1, with 9 bases fitting TRBD1. The V gene end was trimmed by 1 base and the J gene end by 5 bases; junction bases not matched to a gene: 10. Germline lookup yields CDR1 SGHRS and CDR2 YFSETQ. The CDR3 is made up of 17 amino acids. The CDR3 sequence: CASSLIPPRDRDNEQFF. As DNA, the CDR3 is TGCGCCAGCAGCTTGATCCCCCCCAGGGACAGGGACAATGAGCAGTTCTTC.

This clone was counted a few times. J is TRBJ2-7 and V is TRBV6-5; 8 bases map to TRBD1. The CDR3 spans 15 residues. The V segment lost 2 bases and the J segment 4 bases; nucleotides outside the gene matches: 7. Looked up from germline, CDR1 is MNHEY and CDR2 is SVGAGI. CDR3 DNA sequence: TGTGCCAGCAGTTACGAGCGACAGGGGCCGTACGAGCAGTACTTC. This translates into CASSYERQGPYEQYF.

The chain has TRBV6-6 and TRBJ1-1; TRBD1 matches 7 bases. The CDR3 sequence is 15 residues long. Germline V gene data show CDR1 as MNHNY and CDR2 as SVGAGI (reference sequence). Unmatched junction bases numbered 5, after V lost 0 bases and J lost 4 bases. CDR3 DNA sequence: TGTGCCAGCAGTTACTCACCGGCAGGGGGCACTGAAGCTTTCTTT. Its translation: CASSYSPAGGTEAFF.

The rearrangement links TRBV6-5 to TRBJ2-7, with D maybe TRBD2 (6 bases). This CDR3 comprises 13 residues. The germline V gene encodes CDR1 MNHEY and CDR2 SVGAGI. V dropped 10 bases and J dropped 0 bases, with 13 bases sitting between them. CDR3 sequence: CATGWGVSYEQYF. The CDR3 coding sequence is TGTGCCACAGGGTGGGGGGTCTCCTACGAGCAGTACTTC.

This clone was picked up one time. This sequence joins TRBV11-3 and TRBJ2-1; 9 bases agree with TRBD1. The CDR3 extends over 15 amino acids. Trimming removed 5 bases from V and 5 bases from J; junction bases left unmatched: 7. Germline V gene data show CDR1 as SGHNT and CDR2 as YENEEA. CDR3 DNA sequence: TGTGCCAGCAGCCCGTGGACAGGGGACGACAATGAGCAGTTCTTC. Protein sequence: CASSPWTGDDNEQFF.

J is TRBJ1-5 and V is TRBV7-3, with TRBD1 identical over 7 bases. Germline V gene data show CDR1 as SGHTA and CDR2 as FQGTGA. The CDR3 spans 17 residues. V lost 5 bases to trimming and J lost 4 bases; unmatched junction nucleotides: 14. The CDR3 sequence is CASSKRLTGIGNQPQHF. The DNA of the CDR3 is TGTGCCAGCAGCAAACGACTGACAGGGATTGGGAATCAGCCCCAGCATTTT. Together with reference TRBV7-3 and TRBJ1-5, the CDR3 gives the full variable domain: GAGVSQTPSNKVTEKGKYVELRCDPISGHTALYWYRQSLGQGPEFLIYFQGTGAADDSGLPNDRFFAVRPEGSVSTLKIQRTERGDSAVYLCASSKRLTGIGNQPQHFGDGTRLSIL.

In DNA form, the CDR3 reads TGTGCCAGCAGTTACGTAGTGGGGTCGGGGGACCGCAGTAGGTTCTTT. Protein sequence: CASSYVVGSGDRSRFF. V usage is TRBV6-5 and J usage is TRBJ1-1, with a weak D call TRBD1 (5 bases). Germline values: CDR1 MNHEY, CDR2 SVGAGI. The CDR3 extends over 16 amino acids. Trimming took off 2 bases at V and 14 bases at J, with 27 bases between the two ends.

This chain connects TRBV30 to TRBJ2-3; D not certain. CDR1 and CDR2 (germline): GTSNPN, SVGIG (reference sequence). The CDR3 runs 13 residues. Trimming shortened V by 0 bases and J by 4 bases, and 8 bases separated the two germline ends. The CDR3 spells CAWSVLGPDTQYF. In nucleotides, the CDR3 is TGTGCCTGGAGTGTACTTGGTCCAGATACGCAGTATTTT.

The J gene is TRBJ2-1, the V gene TRBV7-9; 7 positions agree with TRBD1. Looked up from germline, CDR1 is SEHNR and CDR2 is FQNEAQ (reference sequence). V dropped 4 bases and J dropped 0; count of bases not matched to a gene: 3. CDR3 length: 15 amino acids. CDR3 region: CASSYGTASYNEQFF. The DNA for the CDR3 is TGTGCCAGCAGCTATGGGACAGCCTCCTACAATGAGCAGTTCTTC.

A remark on this clone: Relative to the germline gene, one junction end is altered; a read error may explain this. The chain is built from TRBV14 and TRBJ2-1, with a possible D match to TRBD1 (6 bases). This CDR3 contains 14 residues. Germline V gene sequence: CDR1 SGHDN, CDR2 FVKESK. The CDR3 DNA reads as TGTGCCAGCAACCAACAGGGTTTTGACAATGAGCAGTTCTTC. Protein sequence: CASNQQGFDNEQFF.

The chain combines TRBV7-8 with TRBJ2-7; 8 bases line up with TRBD1. The CDR3 loop spans 16 amino acids. CDR1 is SGHVS, CDR2 FQNEAQ, per germline. Losses at the gene ends were 5 bases for V and 1 base for J; bases not matched to a gene: 10. CDR3: CASSLRTGIYSYEQYF. CDR3 bases: TGTGCCAGCAGCCTCCGGACAGGGATCTATTCCTACGAGCAGTACTTC.

The chain has TRBV6-5 and TRBJ1-6; D is unresolved. V was clipped by 2 bases and J by 7 bases, with 9 bases between them. CDR1 and CDR2 (germline): MNHEY, SVGAGI. The CDR3 loop spans 14 amino acids. This CDR3 reads CASSYEGMNSPLHF. The CDR3 DNA reads TGTGCCAGCAGTTACGAGGGCATGAATTCACCCCTCCACTTT.

The chain combines TRBV30 with TRBJ1-6; 8 bases agree with TRBD1. Germline V gene lookup returns CDR1 GTSNPN and CDR2 SVGIG (reference sequence). The ends lost 1 base at V and 7 bases at J; junction bases unmatched: 6. This CDR3 comprises 15 residues. The CDR3 sequence: CAWSAGTGANSPLHF. CDR3 bases: TGTGCCTGGAGTGCCGGGACAGGAGCAAATTCACCCCTCCACTTT.

The chain couples TRBV2 to TRBJ2-1, with 11 bases matching TRBD2. CDR3 length: 17 residues. Germline V CDR1 and CDR2: SNHLY, FYNNEI. J lost 7 bases, V lost 7 bases, and 15 bases had no gene match. The DNA of the CDR3 is TGTGCCAGCACTACAAGGTTGGCTAGCGGGAGGCCGAATGAGCAGTTCTTC. Its protein is CASTTRLASGRPNEQFF.

The chain uses TRBV9 and TRBJ2-1, with D perhaps matching TRBD2 (6 bases). The CDR3 loop spans 14 amino acids. Germline CDR1 reads SGDLS; CDR2 reads YYNGEE. The V gene lost 2 bases and the J gene lost 4 bases, with 10 bases spanning the gap. The CDR3 sequence: CASSVGLTYNEQFF. CDR3 DNA sequence: TGTGCCAGCAGCGTGGGACTTACTTACAATGAGCAGTTCTTC.

The chain joins TRBV11-2 to TRBJ1-2, with no clear D. The CDR3 spans 14 residues. V lost 2 bases and J lost 3, with 10 bases in between. Germline V lookup: CDR1 SGHAT, CDR2 FQNNGV. The CDR3: CASSLRRVDYGYTF. CDR3 sequence (DNA): TGTGCCAGCAGCTTACGACGGGTCGACTATGGCTACACCTTC.

The chain joins TRBV27 to TRBJ1-2; 7 nucleotides align to TRBD1. J was trimmed by 4 bases and V by 5 bases; bases with no gene match: 10. The germline V gene encodes CDR1 MNHEY and CDR2 SMNVEV (reference sequence). This CDR3 is built from 15 residues. The CDR3 coding sequence is TGTGCCAGCAGTACCATCGGACAGGCTACCTATGGCTACACCTTC. As protein: CASSTIGQATYGYTF.

The chain recombines TRBV18 with TRBJ1-1; 7 nucleotides agree with TRBD1. The CDR3 runs to 15 residues. J was trimmed by 4 bases and V by 3 bases; bases with no gene match: 8. Germline assignment: CDR1 KGHSH and CDR2 LQKENI. The chain's CDR3 is CASSPRDSRPTEAFF. The CDR3 region has the DNA TGTGCCAGCTCACCGCGGGACAGTCGTCCCACTGAAGCTTTCTTT.

For the CDR3, the DNA is TGTGCCAGCAGCTCCGGGATAAACACTGAAGCTTTCTTT. Its protein is CASSSGINTEAFF. This chain uses TRBV7-9 with TRBJ1-1; D remains ambiguous. This CDR3 contains 13 residues. Germline V CDR1 and CDR2: SEHNR, FQNEAQ (reference sequence). V was shortened by 4 bases and J by 2 bases, with 8 bases between the two germline ends.

V gene TRBV7-9 combines with J gene TRBJ1-1; 7 nucleotides agree with TRBD1. The CDR3 spans 16 residues. With 1 base clipped from V and 3 bases from J, the junction kept 8 bases outside the gene matches. The germline CDR1 and CDR2 sequences are SEHNR and FQNEAQ (reference sequence). The CDR3 region has the DNA TGTGCCAGCAGCTTAGTCGGAGGGGGCCCGGACACTGAAGCTTTCTTT. Amino acids: CASSLVGGGPDTEAFF.

The chain is built from TRBV30 and TRBJ2-3; 14 bases map to TRBD2. V shed 1 base, J shed 5 bases, and the junction held 2 bases outside the gene matches. Germline V CDR1 and CDR2: GTSNPN, SVGIG (reference sequence). The CDR3 consists of 15 residues. DNA for the CDR3: TGTGCCTGGAGTGCAGGGACTAGCGGGAGAGATACGCAGTATTTT. Its translation is CAWSAGTSGRDTQYF.

The rearrangement uses TRBV19 and TRBJ1-1, with TRBD1 matching 9 bases. Germline V CDR1 and CDR2: LNHDA, SQIVND (reference sequence). Trimming removed 5 bases from V and 6 bases from J; junction bases left unmatched: 13. The CDR3 spans 16 residues. The chain's CDR3 is CASSPRRGDRAPEAFF. The CDR3 DNA is TGTGCCAGTAGTCCCCGCCGAGGGGACAGGGCCCCTGAAGCTTTCTTT.